One sample yielded the 30 T cell receptor beta chains listed below, sequenced in a study of blood T cell repertoires in COVID-19. Sequencing was performed with immunoSEQ multiplex PCR; in TCRdb, only in-frame clones are kept and a portion is missing. The table shows about 180,000 clones, with about 90% occurring only once. Sequenced material: PBMCs or T cells enriched from blood (not recorded which). These receptors were taken from a woman in her forties or fifties who had recovered from COVID-19.

J is TRBJ2-1 and V is TRBV24-1, with 13 nucleotides matching TRBD2. The CDR3 spans 16 residues. Germline CDR1 KGHDR, CDR2 SFDVKD. With V trimmed by 2 bases and J by 3 bases, 0 bases remained unmatched. The CDR3 loop reads CATSDWTSGSYNEQFF. The CDR3 coding sequence is TGTGCCACCAGTGATTGGACTAGCGGGAGCTACAATGAGCAGTTCTTC.

This chain uses TRBV5-1 with TRBJ1-3; tentative D call: TRBD1 (6 bases). V lost 4 bases and J lost 0, with 14 bases in between. Per germline, CDR1 SGHRS and CDR2 YFSETQ. The CDR3 has 16 residues. The CDR3 reads CASSRDTVSSGNTIYF. For the CDR3, the DNA is TGCGCCAGCAGCCGGGACACGGTGAGCTCTGGAAACACCATATATTTT.

This chain uses TRBV6-5 with TRBJ2-7; D uncertain. V lost 2 bases and J 3 bases, leaving 8 bases between the germline ends. Germline CDR1 and CDR2: MNHEY and SVGAGI. The CDR3 contains 13 residues. CDR3 DNA: TGTGCCAGCAGTTACCGAGAAAACTACGAGCAGTACTTC. Translated, it gives CASSYRENYEQYF.

The table lists this clone with a count of one. This chain uses TRBV3-1 (or the pseudogene TRBV3-2) with TRBJ2-7, with D perhaps matching TRBD1 (5 bases). This CDR3 spans 14 amino acids. Deletions cut 0 bases from V and 3 bases from J, with 9 bases between. Germline loops: CDR1 LGHDT, CDR2 YNNKEL (reference sequence). CDR3 nucleotides: TGTGCCAGCAGCCAAGATCGGCAGGGCTACGAGCAGTACTTC. Its protein is CASSQDRQGYEQYF.

The rearrangement uses TRBV7-2 and TRBJ2-1; 10 bases map to TRBD2. Trimming took 5 bases from V and 12 from J; bases not matched to a gene: 16. CDR1 is SGHTA, CDR2 FQGNSA, per germline. The CDR3 is 16 residues long. The CDR3 region is CASSINLAGVVGLQFF. CDR3 coding DNA: TGTGCCAGCAGCATAAATCTAGCGGGAGTTGTCGGATTGCAGTTCTTC. The entire variable domain, with the rest obtained from reference TRBV7-2 and TRBJ2-1, is as follows: GAGVSQSPSNKVTEKGKDVELRCDPISGHTALYWYRQSLGQGLEFLIYFQGNSAPDKSGLPSDRFSAERTGGSVSTLTIQRTQQEDSAVYLCASSINLAGVVGLQFFGPGTRLTVL.

The chain has TRBV4-1 and TRBJ2-1; 7 bases fit TRBD1. The CDR3 totals 16 residues. Germline CDR1 and CDR2: MGHRA and YSYEKL. The J segment lost 3 bases and the V segment lost 6 bases, leaving 11 bases of the junction unmatched. CDR3 in amino acids: CASRSPGQDLYNEQFF. The CDR3 DNA reads as TGCGCCAGCAGGTCGCCCGGACAGGACCTCTACAATGAGCAGTTCTTC.

The genes are TRBV19 and TRBJ1-2; 7 bases fit TRBD1. V shed 3 bases, J shed 1 base, and the junction held 8 bases outside the gene matches. This CDR3 has 16 amino acids. Looked up from germline, CDR1 is LNHDA and CDR2 is SQIVND (reference sequence). The CDR3 DNA follows: TGTGCCAGTAGTATGCCAGCTTACAGGGGTAACTATGGCTACACCTTC. Amino acid sequence: CASSMPAYRGNYGYTF.

This clone was counted once. The chain uses TRBV4-2 and TRBJ2-3; TRBD2 agrees at 11 bases. Germline V lookup: CDR1 LGHNA, CDR2 YNFKEQ. CDR3 length: 18 amino acids. V shed 2 bases and J 0 bases; nucleotides not matched to a gene: 7. As DNA, the CDR3 is TGTGCCAGCAGCCAAAGAACTAGCGGGGGACCTAGCACAGATACGCAGTATTTT. This codes for CASSQRTSGGPSTDTQYF.

The chain couples TRBV29-1 to TRBJ2-1; the D gene is possibly TRBD2 (7 bases). Germline V CDR1 and CDR2: SQVTM, ANQGSEA. The CDR3 loop spans 15 amino acids. V lost 4 bases and J lost 0, with 13 bases in between. The CDR3 DNA reads as TGCAGCGTTGGGGGAGGGGACACCTCCTACAATGAGCAGTTCTTC. Residues: CSVGGGDTSYNEQFF.

V is TRBV4-2 and J is TRBJ2-7; D may be TRBD2 (6 bases). In germline, CDR1 is LGHNA, CDR2 YNFKEQ. There are 15 residues in the CDR3. Deletions cut 2 bases from V and 2 bases from J, with 13 bases between. The CDR3 region has the DNA TGTGCCAGCAGCCAAATTGGAGGGAGTGCCTACGAGCAGTACTTC. This sequence encodes CASSQIGGSAYEQYF.

The chain is built from TRBV6-1 and TRBJ2-7, with 7 positions matching TRBD2. Losses at the gene ends were 3 bases for V and 0 bases for J; bases not matched to a gene: 2. Germline V gives CDR1 MNHNS, CDR2 SASEGT. This CDR3 is 14 amino acids long. This CDR3 reads CASSDRGSSYEQYF. The CDR3 region has the DNA TGTGCCAGCAGTGACCGCGGGAGCTCCTACGAGCAGTACTTC.

The chain combines TRBV29-1 with TRBJ2-7; maybe TRBD1 (6 bases). V gave up 2 bases and J gave up 4 bases, with 9 bases separating them. This CDR3 has 12 residues. Germline V gene lookup returns CDR1 SQVTM and CDR2 ANQGSEA. In DNA, the CDR3 is TGCAGCGTTGAAATCAGGGGATACGAGCAGTACTTC. Protein product: CSVEIRGYEQYF.

The chain uses TRBV12-5 and TRBJ2-3; 10 nucleotides agree with TRBD1. The V and J ends lost 1 base and 4 bases, in that order; junction bases with no gene match: 14. The CDR3 is 19 residues long. Germline V gene data show CDR1 as LGHNT and CDR2 as FRNRAP. CDR3 region: CASGLAPNMGTGVPDTQYF. CDR3 in DNA: TGTGCTAGTGGTTTGGCCCCTAATATGGGGACAGGGGTGCCAGATACGCAGTATTTT.

This chain joins TRBV12-5 and TRBJ1-1; 7 bases match TRBD1. Looked up from germline, CDR1 is LGHNT and CDR2 is FRNRAP. V lost 3 bases and J lost 5; bases outside the gene matches: 12. CDR3 size: 16 residues. In DNA form, the CDR3 reads TGTGCTAGTGGTTTTCCCAGACAGGGATTGGGAACTGAAGCTTTCTTT. This encodes CASGFPRQGLGTEAFF.

The CDR3 sequence: CASSLSLGVSYEQYF. The CDR3 nucleotides are TGTGCCAGCAGCTTGTCTCTAGGGGTCTCCTACGAGCAGTACTTC. V is TRBV11-3 and J is TRBJ2-7; D perhaps matches TRBD1 (5 bases). Trimming left V 3 bases short and J 0 bases short, with 12 bases between. This CDR3 is built from 15 residues. Per the germline V gene, CDR1 is SGHNT and CDR2 is YENEEA.

The rearrangement links TRBV3-1 (or the pseudogene TRBV3-2) to TRBJ2-7, with D perhaps TRBD2 (7 bases). CDR3 length equals 15 residues. Germline V CDR1 and CDR2: LGHDT, YNNKEL (reference sequence). Trimming left V 4 bases short and J 4 bases short, with 17 bases between. The CDR3 nucleotides read TGTGCCAGCAGCCCAAGATCGGGGGGCGGGTACGAGCAGTACTTC. Its protein product is CASSPRSGGGYEQYF.

Here the CDR3 DNA reads TGTGCCTGGAGGGAAACAGCGGGAGCTTTCTTT. Its translation is CAWRETAGAFF. The rearrangement joins TRBV30 to TRBJ1-1, with D unresolved. Germline V CDR1 and CDR2: GTSNPN, SVGIG (reference sequence). V lost 3 bases and J 10 bases, leaving 12 bases between the germline ends. The CDR3 has 11 residues.

The chain has TRBV18 and TRBJ2-7; 10 nucleotides line up with TRBD1. Germline V gene lookup returns CDR1 KGHSH and CDR2 LQKENI. V trimming: 4 bases; J trimming: 2 bases; junction bases outside the gene matches: 2. CDR3 length: 14 residues. CDR3 protein: CASSRGQGPYEQYF. As DNA, the CDR3 is TGTGCCAGCTCACGGGGACAGGGGCCCTACGAGCAGTACTTC.

This chain connects TRBV19 to TRBJ2-1; 12 bases agree with TRBD2. CDR3 length: 16 residues. CDR1 is LNHDA and CDR2 is SQIVND in the germline V gene (reference sequence). Trimming took 4 bases from V and 5 from J; bases not matched to a gene: 6. CDR3 region: CASSRRTSGIDNEQFF. In DNA, the CDR3 is TGTGCCAGTAGTAGAAGGACTAGCGGGATTGACAATGAGCAGTTCTTC. Looking up the rest from reference TRBV19 and TRBJ2-1 gives the full variable domain: DGGITQSPKYLFRKEGQNVTLSCEQNLNHDAMYWYRQDPGQGLRLIYYSQIVNDFQKGDIAEGYSVSREKKESFPLTVTSAQKNPTAFYLCASSRRTSGIDNEQFFGPGTRLTVL.

Here the CDR3 reads CASSLAQTSGTLTGEQFF. CDR3 nucleotide sequence: TGTGCCAGCAGCTTAGCCCAGACTAGCGGGACTCTAACTGGGGAGCAGTTCTTC. The V gene is TRBV13, the J gene TRBJ2-1, with 11 bases lining up with TRBD2. The CDR3 covers 18 residues. The junction had 15 bases not matched to a gene; V was cut back by 1 base and J by 10 bases. Germline V gives CDR1 PRHDT, CDR2 FYEKMQ (reference sequence).

The V and J genes are TRBV4-2 and TRBJ2-3; the D gene is possibly TRBD2 (6 bases). Germline CDR1 reads LGHNA; CDR2 reads YNFKEQ. V dropped 3 bases and J dropped 6 bases, with 10 bases sitting between them. The CDR3 has 13 residues. CDR3 coding DNA: TGTGCCAGCAGCCAGCTACTAGCCGATACGCAGTATTTT. Translated, it gives CASSQLLADTQYF.

V is TRBV20-1 and J is TRBJ2-1, with D perhaps TRBD2 (5 bases). CDR1 and CDR2 (germline): DFQATT, SNEGSKA (reference sequence). Trimming shortened V by 1 base and J by 13 bases, and 11 bases separated the two germline ends. The CDR3 length is 11 residues. The CDR3 spells CSARADWPQFF. CDR3 coding DNA: TGCAGTGCTAGAGCGGACTGGCCTCAGTTCTTC.

CDR3: CASSSQGNTGELFF. The CDR3 DNA follows: TGTGCCAGCAGCTCGCAGGGGAACACCGGGGAGCTGTTTTTT. The chain has TRBV7-3 and TRBJ2-2, with D perhaps matching TRBD1 (5 bases). The CDR3 consists of 14 residues. Trimming stripped 4 bases from V and 1 base from J, with 7 bases between. CDR1 and CDR2 from the germline V gene are SGHTA and FQGTGA.

The chain joins TRBV28 to TRBJ1-5, with TRBD1 matching over 7 bases. Germline-derived CDR1 and CDR2 are MDHEN and SYDVKM. V lost 5 bases to trimming and J lost 11 bases; unmatched junction nucleotides: 9. The CDR3 extends over 13 amino acids. As DNA, the CDR3 is TGTGCCAGCAGTACCTTGGGACAGACGGCCCAGCATTTT. The encoded protein is CASSTLGQTAQHF.

This chain uses TRBV28 with TRBJ2-7, with D maybe TRBD1 (5 bases). V was pared by 4 bases and J by 6 bases, with 13 bases between. In germline, CDR1 is MDHEN, CDR2 SYDVKM. CDR3 length: 13 residues. CDR3 loop: CASSSTAVSEQYF. CDR3 sequence (DNA): TGTGCCAGCAGTTCGACAGCCGTTAGCGAGCAGTACTTC.

This chain connects TRBV30 to TRBJ2-2, with 12 bases that match TRBD2. The CDR3 spans 16 residues. Trimming at V came to 3 bases and at J to 3 bases, leaving 5 bases not matched to a gene. Per germline, CDR1 GTSNPN and CDR2 SVGIG (reference sequence). The CDR3 here is CAWRTSGRVHTGELFF. The DNA for the CDR3 is TGTGCCTGGAGGACTAGCGGGAGAGTCCACACCGGGGAGCTGTTTTTT.

This clone occurred once. V and J are TRBV30 and TRBJ1-2; 8 positions match TRBD1. CDR1 and CDR2 from the germline V gene are GTSNPN and SVGIG (reference sequence). J was trimmed by 4 bases and V by 2 bases; bases with no gene match: 12. The CDR3 consists of 16 residues. The CDR3 region is CAWSSPGTGQIYGYTF. CDR3 DNA: TGTGCCTGGAGTTCCCCGGGGACAGGCCAGATCTATGGCTACACCTTC.

V and J are TRBV3-1 (or the pseudogene TRBV3-2) and TRBJ2-2; 7 bases match TRBD2. CDR3 size: 16 residues. V trimming: 0 bases; J trimming: 4 bases; junction bases outside the gene matches: 5. Germline V gene sequence: CDR1 LGHDT, CDR2 YNNKEL (reference sequence). CDR3 coding DNA: TGTGCCAGCAGCCAAGACGGGGGAGGGCGCACCGGGGAGCTGTTTTTT. Translation gives CASSQDGGGRTGELFF.

The rearrangement links TRBV24-1 to TRBJ1-5; D uncertain. Germline CDR1 is KGHDR and CDR2 is SFDVKD. This CDR3 spans 14 amino acids. V was clipped by 9 bases and J by 0 bases, with 11 bases between them. CDR3 amino acids: CATGPPDSNQPQHF. In DNA, the CDR3 is TGTGCCACCGGCCCTCCAGATAGCAATCAGCCCCAGCATTTT.

The rearrangement links TRBV5-4 to TRBJ2-6; TRBD1 matches 12 bases. The CDR3 extends over 18 amino acids. From germline, CDR1 is SGHNT and CDR2 YYREEE (reference sequence). Trimming cost V 5 bases and J 3 bases; bases outside gene matches: 9. The CDR3, as DNA: TGTGCCAGCAGTCGAACCGGGACAGGGGGCTTTGGGGCCAACGTCCTGACTTTC. Translation: CASSRTGTGGFGANVLTF.